One and the same sample provided the 30 T cell receptor beta chains below, sequenced in a study of cytomegalovirus exposure and HLA in healthy donors. PCR used 60 Vbeta primers and 13 Jbeta primers. The assay was immunoSEQ multiplex PCR, and TCRdb's table has in-frame clones only and misses some. The table has roughly 120,000 clones, around three quarters seen once. The sample taken for sequencing was PBMCs. Receptors were obtained from a man aged 30 to 39 in good health and CMV-seropositive.

This chain joins TRBV5-1 and TRBJ2-5; 11 nucleotides line up with TRBD2. This CDR3 contains 14 residues. V trimming: 2 bases; J trimming: 5 bases; junction bases outside the gene matches: 2. Germline V gene sequence: CDR1 SGHRS, CDR2 YFSETQ. CDR3 sequence (DNA): TGCGCCAGCAGCTTACTAGCGGGAGATGAGACCCAGTACTTC. Encoded protein: CASSLLAGDETQYF.

The chain is built from TRBV4-3 and TRBJ2-3; perhaps TRBD1 as D (5 bases). Trimming stripped 4 bases from V and 1 base from J, with 12 bases between. The CDR3 covers 15 residues. Germline V CDR1 and CDR2: LGHNA, YSLEER. CDR3 loop: CASSPFPRGTDTQYF. DNA for the CDR3: TGCGCCAGCAGCCCTTTCCCCAGGGGCACAGATACGCAGTATTTT.

The rearrangement joins TRBV30 to TRBJ1-5; possibly TRBD1 for D (6 bases). V gave up 3 bases and J gave up 1 base, with 19 bases separating them. Germline-derived CDR1 and CDR2 are GTSNPN and SVGIG (reference sequence). This CDR3 is 17 amino acids long. The CDR3 DNA reads as TGTGCCTGGAGCCCACGAGGGGGGGCTTCGAGCAATCAGCCCCAGCATTTT. Protein sequence: CAWSPRGGASSNQPQHF.

The count of this clone is one. This rearrangement joins TRBV6-5 to TRBJ2-5; maybe TRBD1 (6 bases). V lost 6 bases and J 1 base, leaving 12 bases between the germline ends. Germline CDR1 is MNHEY and CDR2 is SVGAGI. The CDR3 runs 14 residues. CDR3 protein: CASRLDRLQETQYF. CDR3 DNA: TGTGCCAGCAGACTCGACAGGCTCCAAGAGACCCAGTACTTC.

The chain employs TRBV30 and TRBJ1-5, with D possibly matching TRBD1 (5 bases). The germline V gene has CDR1 GTSNPN and CDR2 SVGIG (reference sequence). V lost 3 bases to trimming and J lost 4 bases, with 19 bases between them. The CDR3 is made up of 16 amino acids. Here the CDR3 reads CAWRTWLGVGNQPQHF. The CDR3 coding sequence is TGTGCCTGGAGGACCTGGTTAGGGGTAGGGAATCAGCCCCAGCATTTT.

This clone occurred once. Written as DNA, the CDR3 is TGTGCCACCAGCAGACCTACAGGGGATTATGGCTACACCTTC. Protein sequence: CATSRPTGDYGYTF. V gene TRBV15 combines with J gene TRBJ1-2, with 7 bases aligning to TRBD1. Germline V gene lookup returns CDR1 LNHNV and CDR2 YYDKDF (reference sequence). The CDR3 runs 14 residues. Trimming cost V 2 bases and J 5 bases; bases outside gene matches: 5.

The CDR3 sequence is CSYRATYEQYF. The CDR3, as DNA: TGCAGCTACAGGGCCACCTACGAGCAGTACTTC. The chain links TRBV20-1 to TRBJ2-7, with a tentative D call TRBD1 (6 bases). Germline V gene lookup returns CDR1 DFQATT and CDR2 SNEGSKA (reference sequence). This CDR3 is 11 amino acids long.

CDR3 in amino acids: CASSQLSGGWTDTQYF. For the CDR3, the DNA is TGTGCCAGCAGCCAATTGTCGGGAGGGTGGACAGATACGCAGTATTTT. The chain has TRBV7-6 and TRBJ2-3; 8 nucleotides match TRBD2. The CDR3 is made up of 16 amino acids. The V gene end was trimmed by 5 bases and the J gene end by 3 bases; junction bases not matched to a gene: 10. CDR1 and CDR2 (germline): SGHVS, FNYEAQ.

The J gene is TRBJ2-1, the V gene TRBV5-1, with TRBD1 matching 8 bases. CDR3 length equals 15 residues. Trimming took 5 bases from V and 5 from J; bases not matched to a gene: 9. Germline CDR1 is SGHRS and CDR2 is YFSETQ. The DNA of the CDR3 is TGCGCCAGCAGATTCTACAGGGGGTCCGACAATGAGCAGTTCTTC. Translation: CASRFYRGSDNEQFF. Full variable domain (missing parts from reference TRBV5-1 and TRBJ2-1): KAGVTQTPRYLIKTRGQQVTLSCSPISGHRSVSWYQQTPGQGLQFLFEYFSETQRNKGNFPGRFSGRQFSNSRSEMNVSTLELGDSALYLCASRFYRGSDNEQFFGPGTRLTVL.

CDR3 sequence: CASSPHRTSGATGELFF. CDR3 bases: TGTGCCAGCAGCCCACACCGGACTAGCGGGGCCACCGGGGAGCTGTTTTTT. V and J are TRBV9 and TRBJ2-2, with TRBD2 matching over 12 bases. The CDR3 totals 17 residues. From germline, CDR1 is SGDLS and CDR2 YYNGEE. V shed 4 bases and J 4 bases; nucleotides not matched to a gene: 8.

V gene TRBV5-8 combines with J gene TRBJ1-3; D is uncertain. Trimming cost V 4 bases and J 0 bases, with 14 bases left between them. This CDR3 contains 16 residues. CDR1 SGHTS and CDR2 YDEGEE come from the germline V gene. CDR3 protein: CASSPPDTISGNTIYF. CDR3 DNA sequence: TGTGCCAGCAGCCCACCTGATACTATCTCTGGAAACACCATATATTTT.

The CDR3 bases are TGTGCCAGCAGTGGCATCACAGGGGACAATCTCGTGGTTGGAAACACCATATATTTT. This encodes CASSGITGDNLVVGNTIYF. J is TRBJ1-3 and V is TRBV28, with TRBD1 identical over 7 bases. This CDR3 region has 19 residues. The germline gives CDR1 MDHEN, CDR2 SYDVKM. The ends lost 5 bases at V and 3 bases at J; junction bases unmatched: 19.

This sequence joins TRBV28 and TRBJ2-5; 10 bases match TRBD1. Germline-derived CDR1 and CDR2 are MDHEN and SYDVKM. The CDR3 loop spans 15 amino acids. V gave up 7 bases and J gave up 4 bases; unmatched junction bases: 9. The CDR3 is CASTQTGTGAETQYF. The CDR3 nucleotides are TGTGCCAGCACCCAAACGGGGACAGGGGCAGAGACCCAGTACTTC.

The chain carries TRBV7-3 and TRBJ2-3, with D possibly matching TRBD1 (6 bases). Trimming took 2 bases from V and 8 from J, leaving 14 bases between them. The CDR3 has 14 residues. CDR1 SGHTA and CDR2 FQGTGA come from the germline V gene. In nucleotides, the CDR3 is TGTGCCAGCAGCTTAGAGCTCGTAGGGGGTACGCAGTATTTT. Amino acids: CASSLELVGGTQYF.

The CDR3 loop is CASSLGEIQGAREKLFF. The DNA for the CDR3 is TGTGCCAGCAGCTTGGGCGAGATCCAGGGGGCCAGGGAAAAACTGTTTTTT. This chain links TRBV7-8 with TRBJ1-4; 8 positions agree with TRBD1. V lost 3 bases and J lost 8; bases outside the gene matches: 14. The CDR3 runs 17 residues. The germline V gene has CDR1 SGHVS and CDR2 FQNEAQ.

The chain uses TRBV6-6 and TRBJ2-5, with D perhaps TRBD1 (6 bases). Germline V lookup: CDR1 MNHNY, CDR2 SVGAGI (reference sequence). The CDR3 consists of 15 residues. V was trimmed by 2 bases and J by 2 bases, leaving 12 bases between them. In DNA form, the CDR3 reads TGTGCCAGCAGTTACGGGGGACAAGGACAAGAGACCCAGTACTTC. Translated, it gives CASSYGGQGQETQYF.

The chain is built from TRBV18 and TRBJ1-5, with D maybe TRBD1 (5 bases). The CDR3 spans 16 residues. V lost 5 bases and J 3 bases, leaving 17 bases between the germline ends. Per the germline V gene, CDR1 is KGHSH and CDR2 is LQKENI. CDR3 coding DNA: TGTGCCAGCTCAGTCCGGGACTCACCTTCCAATCAGCCCCAGCATTTT. It encodes CASSVRDSPSNQPQHF.

This chain joins TRBV27 and TRBJ2-2; D is ambiguous. The CDR3 covers 17 residues. CDR1 is MNHEY and CDR2 is SMNVEV in the germline V gene (reference sequence). Trimming took 5 bases from V and 0 from J, leaving 16 bases between them. The CDR3 bases are TGTGCCAGCAGTCAACCGGGTCACGCCTCGAACACCGGGGAGCTGTTTTTT. It yields the protein CASSQPGHASNTGELFF.

This chain connects TRBV7-9 to TRBJ1-4; TRBD1 agrees at 9 bases. Germline V gene data show CDR1 as SEHNR and CDR2 as FQNEAQ (reference sequence). This CDR3 is 13 amino acids long. The J segment lost 8 bases and the V segment lost 8 bases, leaving 6 bases of the junction unmatched. The CDR3 DNA reads TGTGCCAGCTCCGGGACAGGGTACGAAAAACTGTTTTTT. Translating it yields CASSGTGYEKLFF.

The V and J genes are TRBV5-4 and TRBJ2-3, with D perhaps TRBD2 (6 bases). The CDR3 is 14 residues long. The germline CDR1 and CDR2 sequences are SGHNT and YYREEE (reference sequence). Deletions cut 1 base from V and 6 bases from J, with 12 bases between. In DNA form, the CDR3 reads TGTGCCAGCAGCTTGCCACTAGCTTCCGATACGCAGTATTTT. Encoded protein: CASSLPLASDTQYF.

The sample holds one count of this clone. The rearrangement links TRBV30 to TRBJ2-1; D is possibly TRBD2 (5 bases). CDR1 GTSNPN and CDR2 SVGIG come from the germline V gene (reference sequence). Between the trimmed V and J ends, which lost 0 bases and 12 bases, there was a span of 21 bases. The CDR3 covers 15 residues. CDR3: CAWSVSVAPAGRQFF. The CDR3 DNA follows: TGTGCCTGGAGTGTATCCGTAGCGCCCGCCGGGCGGCAGTTCTTC.

This chain connects TRBV9 to TRBJ1-1; the D gene is possibly TRBD1 (5 bases). V was cut by 1 base and J by 3 bases, with 10 bases left in between. CDR1 and CDR2 from the germline V gene are SGDLS and YYNGEE. The CDR3 is 14 residues long. The CDR3 reads CASSVMGLDTEAFF. In DNA, the CDR3 is TGTGCCAGCAGCGTAATGGGGCTCGACACTGAAGCTTTCTTT. Full variable domain (remainder filled in from reference TRBV9 and TRBJ1-1): DSGVTQTPKHLITATGQRVTLRCSPRSGDLSVYWYQQSLDQGLQFLIQYYNGEERAKGNILERFSAQQFPDLHSELNLSSLELGDSALYFCASSVMGLDTEAFFGQGTRLTVV.

V and J are TRBV28 and TRBJ2-3; 12 positions match TRBD2. CDR1 and CDR2 (germline): MDHEN, SYDVKM. This CDR3 comprises 16 residues. V dropped 5 bases and J dropped 1; count of bases not matched to a gene: 4. In DNA, the CDR3 is TGTGCCAGCAGTCCACGACTAGCGGGAGGCACAGATACGCAGTATTTT. Translating it yields CASSPRLAGGTDTQYF.

V gene TRBV7-3 combines with J gene TRBJ2-3; 7 nucleotides match TRBD1. Germline V CDR1 and CDR2: SGHTA, FQGTGA. The CDR3 spans 13 residues. Germline trimming cut 5 bases from V and 9 bases from J; bases unmatched to any gene: 8. The DNA for the CDR3 is TGTGCCAGCAGCGAGTACGACAGGGACACGCAGTATTTT. Protein product: CASSEYDRDTQYF.

The chain combines TRBV19 with TRBJ1-1; 12 positions match TRBD1. The CDR3 loop spans 17 amino acids. The V and J ends lost 5 bases and 1 base, in that order; junction bases with no gene match: 8. CDR1 and CDR2 from the germline V gene are LNHDA and SQIVND (reference sequence). The CDR3 reads CASSLVPGQGANTEAFF. The CDR3 DNA reads as TGTGCCAGTAGTCTCGTCCCGGGACAGGGGGCGAACACTGAAGCTTTCTTT.

This chain joins TRBV9 and TRBJ2-1; D may be TRBD1 (5 bases). The CDR3 is 13 amino acids. Per germline, CDR1 SGDLS and CDR2 YYNGEE. The V end lost 0 bases, the J end lost 6 bases, and 7 bases lay between the germline ends. The CDR3 DNA is TGTGCCAGCAGCGTAGCCAGGGCCAATGAGCAGTTCTTC. The encoded protein is CASSVARANEQFF.

The chain uses TRBV2 and TRBJ2-1, with TRBD2 matching 8 bases. Per the germline V gene, CDR1 is SNHLY and CDR2 is FYNNEI. The CDR3 has 15 residues. Losses at the gene ends were 6 bases for V and 4 bases for J; bases not matched to a gene: 8. In DNA form, the CDR3 reads TGTGCCAGCAGCGTACTGGCGGGGGGTTACAATGAGCAGTTCTTC. Protein: CASSVLAGGYNEQFF.

The V and J genes are TRBV19 and TRBJ1-2; no firm D call. Trimming shortened V by 2 bases and J by 8 bases, and 15 bases separated the two germline ends. The CDR3 extends over 14 amino acids. Germline CDR1 reads LNHDA; CDR2 reads SQIVND (reference sequence). The CDR3, as DNA: TGTGCCAGTAGTATAAACGAGAGGATTCGGGGCTACACCTTC. It codes for CASSINERIRGYTF.

The V gene is TRBV29-1, the J gene TRBJ2-5; 11 bases align to TRBD2. There are 16 residues in the CDR3. Germline loops: CDR1 SQVTM, CDR2 ANQGSEA. With 5 bases clipped from V and 4 bases from J, the junction kept 12 bases outside the gene matches. The CDR3 loop is CSVIGLAGLGGETQYF. The CDR3 DNA reads as TGCAGCGTTATTGGACTAGCGGGCTTAGGGGGAGAGACCCAGTACTTC. The whole variable domain, remainder taken from reference TRBV29-1 and TRBJ2-5, is SAVISQKPSRDICQRGTSLTIQCQVDSQVTMMFWYRQQPGQSLTLIATANQGSEATYESGFVIDKFPISRPNLTFSTLTVSNMSPEDSSIYLCSVIGLAGLGGETQYFGPGTRLLVL.

The J gene is TRBJ2-3, the V gene TRBV5-1; a possible D gene is TRBD2 (6 bases). The germline CDR1 and CDR2 sequences are SGHRS and YFSETQ. Trimming stripped 4 bases from V and 2 bases from J, with 17 bases between. The CDR3 consists of 16 residues. The CDR3 DNA follows: TGCGCCAGCAGCCCCATTACGGGCGGGACCACAGATACGCAGTATTTT. This translates into CASSPITGGTTDTQYF.